These 20 T cell receptor beta chains originate from one sample sequenced in a study of Graves' ophthalmopathy and Graves' hyperthyroidism. As the template, RNA transcripts were used to amplify TCR beta CDR3 regions. The first round was an RT-PCR with HTBI primers, and the second round was a multiplex PCR. TCRdb recomputed calls from the multiplex PCR reads with MiXCR, one row per CDR3 protein. Of about 590,000 distinct CDR3 sequences listed, about 40% are singletons. Sample: peripheral blood or thyroid tissue (not recorded which). These TCRs come from an adult man with Graves' hyperthyroidism.

This clonotype was observed a few times. The chain couples TRBV20-1 to TRBJ2-1; D is undetermined. V was clipped by 1 base and J by 8 bases, with 9 bases between them. The CDR3 length is 12 residues. The germline gives CDR1 DFQATT, CDR2 SNEGSKA (reference sequence). The CDR3 is CSARVPSDEQFF. The CDR3 DNA follows: TGCAGTGCTAGAGTTCCGTCAGATGAGCAGTTCTTC.

For this clonotype: A read error may explain this, as a much larger clone is one base away. The missing conserved phenylalanine or tryptophan at the end of this CDR3 makes a read error likely. CDR3 sequence (DNA): TGTGCCAGCAGCTTACTGGATGAAGCTTTCCTT. It translates to CASSLLDEAFL. The chain employs TRBV7-2 and TRBJ1-1, with D uncertain. From germline, CDR1 is SGHTA and CDR2 FQGNSA. The V gene lost 2 bases and the J gene lost 7 bases, with 5 bases spanning the gap. The CDR3 has 11 amino acids.

Remarks on this clonotype: One base away lies a much larger clone, so this may be a sequencing read error. The chain has TRBV12-3 or TRBV12-4 and TRBJ2-5, with 14 bases identical to TRBD2. The tail of the sequence fits TRBJ2-7 better, so the J call may be wrong. The CDR3 consists of 15 residues. As DNA, the CDR3 is TGTGCCTGCAGGATCGGGACTAGCGGGAGCCACGAGCAGTACTTC. It codes for CACRIGTSGSHEQYF.

Notes on this clonotype: The germline gene is not matched at one end of the junction; a read error may be the cause. The chain has TRBV7-2 and TRBJ2-2; TRBD1 matches at 11 bases. The V gene's germline CDR1 is SGHTA and CDR2 FQGNSA. The CDR3 has 15 residues. CDR3 coding DNA: TGCGCCAGCAACGGACAGGGGGCAGGTGGCAGGGAGCTGTTTTTT. This translates into CASNGQGAGGRELFF. Together with reference TRBV7-2 and TRBJ2-2, the CDR3 gives the full variable domain: GAGVSQSPSNKVTEKGKDVELRCDPISGHTALYWYRQSLGQGLEFLIYFQGNSAPDKSGLPSDRFSAERTGGSVSTLTIQRTQQEDSAVYLCASNGQGAGGRELFFGEGSRLTVL.

A remark on this clonotype: A much larger clone sits a single nucleotide away, making a read error possible. This rearrangement joins TRBV2 to TRBJ1-2, with D perhaps matching TRBD1 (5 bases). Germline CDR1 SNHLY, CDR2 FYNNEI. The CDR3 sequence is 13 residues long. This chain's CDR3 is CASRRGPTEGCTF. CDR3 nucleotides: TGTGCCAGCAGGCGGGGACCGACGGAGGGCTGCACCTTC.

Remarks on this clonotype: No conserved phenylalanine or tryptophan is present at the end of the CDR3, so a read error is the likely explanation. This chain joins TRBV29-1 and TRBJ1-1, with unresolved D. Germline V gene sequence: CDR1 SQVTM, CDR2 ANQGSEA. This CDR3 is built from 10 residues. V was cut by 8 bases and J by 3 bases, with 7 bases left in between. The CDR3 reads CSLRDTEAFL. The CDR3 DNA reads as TGCAGCTTAAGGGACACTGAAGCTTTCCTT.

This clonotype was seen ten or more times. The V call is TRBV20-1, the J call TRBJ1-1; TRBD1 matches at 9 bases. CDR1 DFQATT and CDR2 SNEGSKA come from the germline V gene (reference sequence). Trimming took 8 bases from V and 3 from J; bases not matched to a gene: 7. CDR3 size: 13 residues. The chain's CDR3 is CSPRTGVYTEAFF. The CDR3 DNA follows: TGCAGTCCCCGGACAGGGGTATACACTGAAGCTTTCTTT.

A word on this clonotype: The CDR3 does not close with the conserved phenylalanine or tryptophan, likely indicating a read error. The limits of the CDR3 on the DNA are not certain, so only TCRdb's listed CDR3 is given. The V and J genes are TRBV7-9 and TRBJ2-7; TRBD2 is taken as the D call from the table, unchecked against the DNA. Germline CDR1 SEHNR, CDR2 FQNEAQ (reference sequence). Counting both end residues, the CDR3 totals 8 amino acids. CDR3 sequence: CASSPLGY.

This clonotype has at least ten counts. CDR3 region: CSARGLAGEQYF. Here the CDR3 DNA reads TGCAGTGCTAGGGGACTAGCGGGGGAGCAGTACTTC. The J gene is TRBJ2-7, the V gene TRBV20-1; 13 nucleotides agree with TRBD2. The CDR3 covers 12 residues. Germline lookup yields CDR1 DFQATT and CDR2 SNEGSKA (reference sequence). Trimming took 3 bases from V and 7 from J; bases not matched to a gene: 0.

This clonotype has ten or more counts. The V and J genes are TRBV7-2 and TRBJ2-2; 10 bases align to TRBD2. V shed 10 bases and J 6 bases; nucleotides not matched to a gene: 14. Germline CDR1 and CDR2: SGHTA and FQGNSA. The CDR3 consists of 16 residues. The CDR3 region is CATRGLAGDRAGELFF. The CDR3 nucleotides read TGTGCCACCCGAGGCCTAGCGGGAGATCGGGCCGGGGAGCTGTTTTTT.

This clonotype was picked up many times. The CDR3 sequence: CSARTTSGHSTGELFF. The CDR3 bases are TGCAGTGCTAGAACGACTAGCGGCCACTCCACCGGGGAGCTGTTTTTT. This rearrangement joins TRBV20-1 to TRBJ2-2; TRBD2 aligns across 9 bases. Germline CDR1 and CDR2: DFQATT and SNEGSKA (reference sequence). V was clipped by 2 bases and J by 4 bases; unmatched bases: 8. The CDR3 covers 16 residues.

This chain connects TRBV7-9 to TRBJ2-2; possible D gene TRBD1, 6 bases. Germline values: CDR1 SEHNR, CDR2 FQNEAQ (reference sequence). The CDR3 sequence is 15 residues long. Between the trimmed V and J ends, which lost 5 bases and 4 bases, there was a span of 14 bases. CDR3: CASSGRGFGTGELFF. CDR3 nucleotides: TGTGCCAGCAGCGGCAGGGGTTTTGGCACCGGGGAGCTGTTTTTT.

This clonotype was observed a handful of times. The chain links TRBV5-1 to TRBJ1-1, with 8 bases lining up with TRBD1. With V trimmed by 4 bases and J by 7 bases, 9 bases remained unmatched. Germline CDR1 reads SGHRS; CDR2 reads YFSETQ. The CDR3 spans 14 residues. CDR3 DNA sequence: TGCGCCAGCAGCCCGATGACAGGGGAGTTTGAAGCTTTCTTT. As protein: CASSPMTGEFEAFF.

The V gene is TRBV7-3, the J gene TRBJ2-5; 9 bases align to TRBD1. The J segment lost 7 bases and the V segment lost 5 bases, leaving 5 bases of the junction unmatched. The CDR3 runs to 13 residues. The germline V gene encodes CDR1 SGHTA and CDR2 FQGTGA. The CDR3 sequence is CASSDRDRATQYF. CDR3 coding DNA: TGTGCCAGCAGCGACCGGGACAGGGCGACCCAGTACTTC.

This clonotype was counted between two and nine times. The chain uses TRBV6-1 and TRBJ1-5; 10 nucleotides align to TRBD1. The germline V gene has CDR1 MNHNS and CDR2 SASEGT. The CDR3 is 19 residues long. The V segment lost 4 bases and the J segment 0 bases; nucleotides outside the gene matches: 12. DNA of the CDR3: TGTGCCAGCAGTGTTCGCCGGGACAGGGGTAACTATAGCAATCAGCCCCAGCATTTT. This sequence encodes CASSVRRDRGNYSNQPQHF.

J is TRBJ1-5 and V is TRBV11-1; 7 bases fit TRBD1. Germline CDR1 and CDR2: SGHAT and FQDESV (reference sequence). The ends lost 3 bases at V and 2 bases at J; junction bases unmatched: 7. This CDR3 comprises 16 residues. The CDR3 bases are TGTGCCAGCAGCTTTAACAGGGGTAGGGGCAATCAGCCCCAGCATTTT. Its translation: CASSFNRGRGNQPQHF.

This clonotype has at least ten counts. The gene calls are TRBV2 and TRBJ1-2; 9 nucleotides match TRBD1. Germline assignment: CDR1 SNHLY and CDR2 FYNNEI. V lost 6 bases to trimming and J lost 7 bases; unmatched junction nucleotides: 9. CDR3 length: 14 residues. CDR3 bases: TGTGCCAGCAGCCTACAGGGGGCTCGGGGTGGCTACACCTTC. Its protein product is CASSLQGARGGYTF.

This clonotype showed up just a few times. This chain uses TRBV5-8 with TRBJ1-1; D gene uncertain. The CDR3 extends over 15 amino acids. V dropped 4 bases and J dropped 0 bases, with 13 bases sitting between them. From germline, CDR1 is SGHTS and CDR2 YDEGEE. In nucleotides, the CDR3 is TGTGCCAGCAGCAGTGGGCGAGTCATGAACACTGAAGCTTTCTTT. Residues: CASSSGRVMNTEAFF.

This chain links TRBV20-1 with TRBJ2-3; D may be TRBD1 or TRBD2 (5 bases each). This CDR3 is 15 amino acids long. CDR1 and CDR2 (germline): DFQATT, SNEGSKA (reference sequence). V lost 3 bases and J 0 bases, leaving 13 bases between the germline ends. The CDR3 nucleotides are TGCAGTGCTAGCAATGTGGGGGTTAGCACAGATACGCAGTATTTT. This encodes CSASNVGVSTDTQYF.

The rearrangement joins TRBV10-3 to TRBJ2-3; no definite D call. CDR1 ENHRY and CDR2 SYGVKD come from the germline V gene. Trimming left V 0 bases short and J 2 bases short, with 15 bases between. CDR3 length: 17 amino acids. The chain's CDR3 is CAISESTANKNTDTQYF. Here the CDR3 DNA reads TGTGCCATCAGTGAGTCGACGGCCAACAAGAACACAGATACGCAGTATTTT.